The 4 T cell receptor beta chains listed next were all sequenced from one sample in a study of identical twins. TCRdb reprocessed the 5' RACE reads with MiXCR, giving one entry per CDR3 protein. The table records about 340,000 distinct CDR3 sequences, 10% to 15% of them present only once. In addition, the sample was reused for a study of yellow fever vaccine responses in identical twins.

The sample comprised CD8+ T cells sorted from blood. These receptors came from a woman between 18 and 29 years old in good health.

The CDR3 reads CASSRTSGMYEQYF. The DNA of the CDR3 is TGCGCCAGCAGCCGGACTAGCGGGATGTACGAGCAGTACTTC. This rearrangement joins TRBV4-1 to TRBJ2-7; 12 positions agree with TRBD2. The V gene end was trimmed by 4 bases and the J gene end by 4 bases; junction bases not matched to a gene: 2. Germline CDR1 is MGHRA and CDR2 is YSYEKL. The CDR3 totals 14 residues.

This clonotype was seen many times. The V and J genes are TRBV4-1 and TRBJ1-3; unclear D gene. Germline-derived CDR1 and CDR2 are MGHRA and YSYEKL. The CDR3 contains 16 residues. V was cut by 3 bases and J by 0 bases, with 12 bases left in between. CDR3 in DNA: TGCGCCAGCAGCCACCCCGGGAGCAGCTCTGGAAACACCATATATTTT. Its translation: CASSHPGSSSGNTIYF.

V and J are TRBV6-1 and TRBJ2-1; TRBD2 matches 7 bases. V shed 2 bases and J 7 bases; nucleotides not matched to a gene: 11. CDR1 and CDR2 from the germline V gene are MNHNS and SASEGT. There are 16 residues in the CDR3. The CDR3 nucleotides are TGTGCCAGCAGTGAAAATTGGTGGGAGGGCCAGAATGAGCAGTTCTTC. As protein: CASSENWWEGQNEQFF.

V and J are TRBV9 and TRBJ2-1; no reliable D call. The V end lost 4 bases, the J end lost 4 bases, and 15 bases lay between the germline ends. This CDR3 contains 15 residues. Germline values: CDR1 SGDLS, CDR2 YYNGEE. CDR3 sequence reads: CASSTLERGYNEQFF. CDR3 in DNA: TGTGCCAGCAGCACTTTAGAGAGAGGATACAATGAGCAGTTCTTC.